Reported below is one T cell receptor (beta chain). This CDR3 is 14 amino acids long. Germline CDR1 reads MNHEY; CDR2 reads SVGEGT. Trimming removed 6 bases from V and 7 bases from J; junction bases left unmatched: 6. This entry is derived from a study of blood T cell repertoires in COVID-19. Produced via immunoSEQ multiplex PCR; TCRdb's table is partial and in-frame only. In the table there are under 350,000 clones, roughly 90% of which are singletons. The chain combines TRBV6-2 or TRBV6-3 with TRBJ2-1; 10 nucleotides align to TRBD2. The sequencing sample was made of peripheral blood. This TCR derives from a woman in her twenties or thirties with COVID-19, enrolled during active disease. The CDR3 sequence: CASSLSGGQNEQFF. In DNA form, the CDR3 reads TGTGCCAGCAGCCTTAGCGGGGGGCAGAATGAGCAGTTCTTC.